This T cell receptor (beta chain) came from a study of shared T cell receptors in the human thymus. Libraries were prepared by immunoSEQ multiplex PCR; TCRdb keeps only in-frame clonotypes and omits some of them. Here the sample spans 640,000 or so clones, about 87% being singletons. Germline V gene sequence: CDR1 ENHRY, CDR2 SYGVKD. After removal of 10 bases from V and 3 bases from J, the junction contained 17 bases not matched to a gene. This CDR3 contains 17 residues. The same data also contributed to another study, on human thymus T cells. That work states: Corrective surgery for congenital heart defects was being performed on the healthy Finnish infants who served as donors.

This TCR was recovered from a boy in the first two years of life with a congenital heart defect. Sequenced sample: thymocytes. V is TRBV10-3 and J is TRBJ2-7; TRBD2 matches 11 bases. CDR3 in DNA: TGTGCCACGAGGCCGGGACTAGCGGTAACGGGATTCTACGAGCAGTACTTC. As protein: CATRPGLAVTGFYEQYF.